The next 5 T cell receptor beta chains were all read from a single sample in a study of blood T cell repertoires in COVID-19. Assay used: immunoSEQ multiplex PCR; TCRdb lists only in-frame clones, some missing. The repertoire holds 200,000 to 250,000 clones, over 70% seen once, with about 3.5% in the top ten. The sequencing input was PBMCs or T cells enriched from blood (not recorded which). The receptors originated from a woman aged 25-40 years who had been exposed to COVID-19.

The count of this clone is one. The chain carries TRBV11-2 and TRBJ1-2, with 7 bases lining up with TRBD1. The germline CDR1 and CDR2 sequences are SGHAT and FQNNGV. This CDR3 region has 16 residues. With V trimmed by 1 base and J by 2 bases, 7 bases remained unmatched. CDR3 nucleotide sequence: TGTGCCAGCAGCTTAGGTGGAGGACAGGCCAACTATGGCTACACCTTC. This translates into CASSLGGGQANYGYTF. Based on the CDR3 plus reference TRBV11-2 and TRBJ1-2, the full variable domain is EAGVAQSPRYKIIEKRQSVAFWCNPISGHATLYWYQQILGQGPKLLIQFQNNGVVDDSQLPKDRFSAERLKGVDSTLKIQPAKLEDSAVYLCASSLGGGQANYGYTFGSGTRLTVV.

V and J are TRBV6-5 and TRBJ2-7; 11 nucleotides match TRBD2. CDR1 and CDR2 from the germline V gene are MNHEY and SVGAGI. The CDR3 has 15 residues. V gave up 5 bases and J gave up 2 bases; unmatched junction bases: 5. The CDR3: CASSKTSGTTYEQYF. DNA of the CDR3: TGTGCCAGCAGTAAGACTAGCGGGACGACCTACGAGCAGTACTTC.

This chain links TRBV15 with TRBJ1-2; possibly TRBD1 for D (5 bases). The ends were cut back, 0 bases at V and 3 bases at J, with 17 bases in the middle. The CDR3 spans 17 residues. In germline, CDR1 is LNHNV, CDR2 YYDKDF (reference sequence). The CDR3 region has the DNA TGTGCCACCAGCAGAGATGTGCGGCGGGGCGCCGACTATGGCTACACCTTC. The encoded protein is CATSRDVRRGADYGYTF.

This chain uses TRBV18 with TRBJ1-2, with unresolved D. V shed 6 bases and J shed 8 bases, with 13 bases lying between them. Germline V gene sequence: CDR1 KGHSH, CDR2 LQKENI. This CDR3 spans 12 amino acids. The CDR3 sequence: CASSRYSEGYTF. The CDR3 coding sequence is TGTGCCAGCTCGCGATACAGTGAGGGCTACACCTTC.

Written as DNA, the CDR3 is TGTGCCAGCAGTTTGCAGGGTTGGGGCACTGAAGCTTTCTTT. Translated, it gives CASSLQGWGTEAFF. The gene calls are TRBV27 and TRBJ1-1; a weak D match, TRBD1 (5 bases). Trimming took off 3 bases at V and 4 bases at J, with 12 bases between the two ends. There are 14 residues in the CDR3. Germline V CDR1 and CDR2: MNHEY, SMNVEV (reference sequence).